Following are 15 T cell receptor beta chains from one sample sequenced in a study of blood T cell repertoires in COVID-19. Sequencing was performed with immunoSEQ multiplex PCR; in TCRdb, only in-frame clones are kept and a portion is missing. The table includes around 230,000 clones, about 91% detected once. The sequencing input was PBMCs or T cells enriched from blood (not recorded which). Every receptor here comes from a man aged 18 to 29 with acute COVID-19.

V usage is TRBV24-1 and J usage is TRBJ2-3; possibly TRBD2 for D (5 bases). The CDR3 spans 18 residues. Trimming removed 0 bases from V and 0 bases from J, with 15 bases in between. CDR1 and CDR2 (germline): KGHDR, SFDVKD. This chain's CDR3 is CATSDLRVLGASTDTQYF. The CDR3 DNA reads as TGTGCCACCAGTGATTTGCGAGTCCTGGGAGCTAGCACAGATACGCAGTATTTT.

The gene calls are TRBV4-1 and TRBJ2-7; 11 nucleotides agree with TRBD2. The V segment lost 0 bases and the J segment 0 bases; nucleotides outside the gene matches: 7. The germline V gene has CDR1 MGHRA and CDR2 YSYEKL. The CDR3 spans 18 residues. CDR3 in DNA: TGCGCCAGCAGCCAAGATCCCTCCGGACTAGCGGGCTCCTACGAGCAGTACTTC. It codes for CASSQDPSGLAGSYEQYF.

V gene TRBV29-1 combines with J gene TRBJ2-2; TRBD1 matches 7 bases. V shed 3 bases and J 3 bases; nucleotides not matched to a gene: 4. The CDR3 covers 14 residues. Germline V gene sequence: CDR1 SQVTM, CDR2 ANQGSEA. The CDR3 is CSVDQQGYTGELFF. The CDR3 coding sequence is TGCAGCGTTGATCAACAGGGGTACACCGGGGAGCTGTTTTTT.

This clone has only a few counts. V gene TRBV2 combines with J gene TRBJ2-5, with TRBD1 matching over 7 bases. Trimming removed 10 bases from V and 4 bases from J; junction bases left unmatched: 9. Germline V lookup: CDR1 SNHLY, CDR2 FYNNEI. The CDR3 length is 13 residues. The CDR3 DNA reads TGTGCCACACAAACAGGGGAAAGAGAGACCCAGTACTTC. Its translation is CATQTGERETQYF.

This clone was picked up a small number of times. The chain employs TRBV5-4 and TRBJ1-6, with no clear D. The CDR3 covers 14 residues. The ends were cut back, 1 base at V and 12 bases at J, with 14 bases in the middle. Germline V gene sequence: CDR1 SGHNT, CDR2 YYREEE (reference sequence). CDR3 DNA: TGTGCCAGCAGCTTGAGTCCGGAGGATTTACCCCTCCACTTT. Amino acid sequence: CASSLSPEDLPLHF.

In its sample, this clone was seen a few times. This rearrangement joins TRBV19 to TRBJ1-3; D perhaps matches TRBD1 (5 bases). The CDR3 runs to 18 residues. Trimming took off 2 bases at V and 0 bases at J, with 17 bases between the two ends. The germline CDR1 and CDR2 sequences are LNHDA and SQIVND (reference sequence). CDR3 residues: CASSIPRTLQDSGNTIYF. CDR3 DNA: TGTGCCAGTAGTATACCCCGTACCCTACAGGACTCTGGAAACACCATATATTTT. Supplemented by reference TRBV19 and TRBJ1-3, the full variable domain reads DGGITQSPKYLFRKEGQNVTLSCEQNLNHDAMYWYRQDPGQGLRLIYYSQIVNDFQKGDIAEGYSVSREKKESFPLTVTSAQKNPTAFYLCASSIPRTLQDSGNTIYFGEGSWLTVV.

The V call is TRBV27, the J call TRBJ1-2; 7 nucleotides line up with TRBD1. The CDR3 covers 13 residues. Per the germline V gene, CDR1 is MNHEY and CDR2 is SMNVEV (reference sequence). Trimming at V came to 8 bases and at J to 4 bases, leaving 7 bases not matched to a gene. The CDR3 DNA reads TGTGCCAGCGGGACAGCGCAACCCTATGGCTACACCTTC. Translated: CASGTAQPYGYTF.

V gene TRBV4-2 combines with J gene TRBJ2-1; D possibly corresponds to TRBD1 (6 bases). The CDR3 spans 11 residues. Germline CDR1 LGHNA, CDR2 YNFKEQ. Trimming removed 5 bases at V and 10 bases at J, with 9 bases between. This CDR3 is CASSSDREQFF. The CDR3 coding sequence is TGTGCCAGCAGCTCGGACAGAGAGCAGTTCTTC.

The chain carries TRBV28 and TRBJ1-1; tentatively, D is TRBD1 (6 bases). V lost 5 bases to trimming and J lost 0 bases, with 19 bases between them. From germline, CDR1 is MDHEN and CDR2 SYDVKM. The CDR3 totals 17 residues. The CDR3 protein is CASSPVVAGDMNTEAFF. In DNA, the CDR3 is TGTGCCAGCAGTCCTGTAGTGGCAGGGGATATGAACACTGAAGCTTTCTTT.

The chain couples TRBV24-1 to TRBJ2-1; tentatively, D is TRBD2 (5 bases). CDR1 and CDR2 from the germline V gene are KGHDR and SFDVKD. The ends were cut back, 5 bases at V and 3 bases at J, with 10 bases in the middle. This CDR3 comprises 14 residues. The CDR3 bases are TGTGCCACCAGTGCGGGGTTCGGCTACAATGAGCAGTTCTTC. Its translation is CATSAGFGYNEQFF.

V usage is TRBV28 and J usage is TRBJ1-6; 7 nucleotides line up with TRBD1. The germline V gene has CDR1 MDHEN and CDR2 SYDVKM. With 6 bases clipped from V and 6 bases from J, the junction kept 17 bases outside the gene matches. This CDR3 has 18 residues. The CDR3 protein is CASSGPGQPIGPNSPLHF. The CDR3, as DNA: TGTGCCAGCAGCGGCCCGGGACAGCCTATAGGTCCTAATTCACCCCTCCACTTT.

The rearrangement links TRBV18 to TRBJ1-5, with 8 bases fitting TRBD1. Per the germline V gene, CDR1 is KGHSH and CDR2 is LQKENI. After removal of 3 bases from V and 4 bases from J, the junction contained 5 bases not matched to a gene. The CDR3 is 15 residues long. CDR3 bases: TGTGCCAGCTCACCCTCCGGGACAGGTAATCAGCCCCAGCATTTT. It specifies CASSPSGTGNQPQHF.

The V gene is TRBV5-1, the J gene TRBJ1-2, with TRBD1 as a possible D gene (6 bases). Germline V gene lookup returns CDR1 SGHRS and CDR2 YFSETQ. The CDR3 spans 15 residues. Trimming shortened V by 0 bases and J by 4 bases, and 13 bases separated the two germline ends. The CDR3 protein is CASSLEQGNVYGYTF. CDR3 bases: TGCGCCAGCAGCTTGGAACAGGGTAATGTCTATGGCTACACCTTC.

The rearrangement links TRBV7-2 to TRBJ1-5; D perhaps matches TRBD1 (6 bases). Trimming took off 2 bases at V and 6 bases at J, with 11 bases between the two ends. The CDR3 sequence is 14 residues long. Germline CDR1 reads SGHTA; CDR2 reads FQGNSA. The CDR3 coding sequence is TGTGCCAGCAGCTTACAGGGGTTAGGTCAGCCCCAGCATTTT. This codes for CASSLQGLGQPQHF.

The chain joins TRBV24-1 to TRBJ2-1; 8 positions match TRBD2. CDR1 KGHDR and CDR2 SFDVKD come from the germline V gene. The CDR3 extends over 17 amino acids. With V trimmed by 3 bases and J by 7 bases, 13 bases remained unmatched. CDR3 nucleotide sequence: TGTGCCACCAGTGATGCCGTAGCGGGATTAGGTAGTAATGAGCAGTTCTTC. Its protein product is CATSDAVAGLGSNEQFF.